These 21 T cell receptor beta chains came from one sample sequenced in a study of vaccination effects on CD4 cells after COVID-19 (dated by TCRdb to 2022 to 2024). Receptor libraries were prepared by the immunoSEQ multiplex PCR assay. The table comes from immuneACCESS by way of TCRdb, which keeps in-frame sequences with V and J called. Part of the clones is missing from these tables; in studies checked, under half for an unresolved V gene and the rest for unknown reasons. This sample is represented by 80,000 to 95,000 clones; over 75% of them were singletons. The top ten constitute about 1.2% of the sample. Antigen specificity for these receptors is unknown. To identify antigen-specific CD4+ T cell clonotypes by their expansion, the ViraFEST assay first stimulated PBMC with viral peptide pools and then applied TCR sequencing. After 10 to 11 days of culture, CD4+ T cells were isolated with the EasySep CD4+ T cell isolation kit. Each participant received two doses of an mRNA SARS-CoV-2 vaccine, either BNT162b2 or mRNA-1273.

The specimen comprised CD4+ T cells from PBMCs cultured with HCoV-OC43 spike peptides, sampled after COVID-19 vaccination. Sample cell subset or site, as interpreted from the label and publication: HCoV-OC43 spike overlapping peptide pool stimulation. Receptors originate from a human donor who received a COVID-19 vaccine.

The chain couples TRBV15 to TRBJ2-5; D is unclear. This CDR3 has 14 amino acids. Trimming took 1 base from V and 1 from J, leaving 7 bases between them. Germline V gives CDR1 LNHNV, CDR2 YYDKDF (reference sequence). The CDR3 DNA follows: TGTGCCACCAGCAGAGGAGGAAGCCAAGAGACCCAGTACTTC. It translates to CATSRGGSQETQYF.

This rearrangement joins TRBV7-2 to TRBJ1-3; D might be TRBD1 (6 bases). This CDR3 has 19 amino acids. Trimming took 0 bases from V and 4 from J, leaving 22 bases between them. The germline V gene encodes CDR1 SGHTA and CDR2 FQGNSA. The CDR3 spells CASSLAGGIGTMRGNTIYF. For the CDR3, the DNA is TGTGCCAGCAGCTTAGCAGGGGGGATCGGGACAATGAGGGGAAACACCATATATTTT.

This clone was detected only a few times. This chain joins TRBV6-2 or TRBV6-3 and TRBJ1-5; TRBD1 agrees at 9 bases. The CDR3 runs to 17 residues. V was pared by 2 bases and J by 2 bases, with 7 bases of the junction left unmatched. From germline, CDR1 is MNHEY and CDR2 SVGEGT. CDR3 region: CASSYGRGQGGNQPQHF. CDR3 nucleotides: TGTGCCAGCAGTTACGGAAGGGGACAGGGAGGCAATCAGCCCCAGCATTTT.

The rearrangement links TRBV6-2 or TRBV6-3 to TRBJ1-4; D not certain. Germline-derived CDR1 and CDR2 are MNHEY and SVGEGT. The CDR3 has 14 residues. Deletions cut 6 bases from V and 3 bases from J, with 11 bases between. This CDR3 reads CASSPRTANEKLFF. CDR3 sequence (DNA): TGTGCCAGCAGCCCGAGGACCGCTAATGAAAAACTGTTTTTT.

The J gene is TRBJ2-1, the V gene TRBV19; the match to TRBD2 covers 10 bases. Germline trimming cut 5 bases from V and 1 base from J; bases unmatched to any gene: 8. The CDR3 length is 17 residues. Germline assignment: CDR1 LNHDA and CDR2 SQIVND (reference sequence). As DNA, the CDR3 is TGTGCCAGTAGTTCTCATAGCGGGGGGCCATCCTACAATGAGCAGTTCTTC. Protein: CASSSHSGGPSYNEQFF.

This clone came up once. The J gene is TRBJ2-5, the V gene TRBV20-1; 12 positions match TRBD2. The CDR3 is made up of 15 amino acids. V was pared by 3 bases and J by 5 bases, with 7 bases of the junction left unmatched. Germline-derived CDR1 and CDR2 are DFQATT and SNEGSKA (reference sequence). CDR3 sequence: CSASLAGGIGETQYF. The CDR3 bases are TGCAGTGCTAGTCTAGCGGGGGGGATCGGGGAGACCCAGTACTTC.

This clone appeared a single time. The chain recombines TRBV9 with TRBJ2-7; no firm D call. This CDR3 contains 11 residues. Germline V lookup: CDR1 SGDLS, CDR2 YYNGEE. V lost 0 bases and J 6 bases, leaving 4 bases between the germline ends. The chain's CDR3 is CASSVESEQYV. DNA for the CDR3: TGTGCCAGCAGCGTAGAAAGCGAGCAGTACGTC.

This chain joins TRBV5-1 and TRBJ2-1; either TRBD1 or TRBD2 may fit D (7 bases each). CDR3 length: 15 residues. CDR1 is SGHRS, CDR2 YFSETQ, per germline. Trimming took 0 bases from V and 8 from J, leaving 15 bases between them. In DNA form, the CDR3 reads TGCGCCAGCAGCTTGGGGCGGGCAGGGGGGGATGAGCAGTTCTTC. Translation: CASSLGRAGGDEQFF.

The CDR3 protein is CAIRGEGLEQYV. The CDR3 DNA reads TGTGCCATCAGGGGGGAGGGCCTGGAGCAGTACGTC. The rearrangement links TRBV10-3 to TRBJ2-7; 7 bases align to TRBD2. Germline loops: CDR1 ENHRY, CDR2 SYGVKD. V dropped 6 bases and J dropped 7; count of bases not matched to a gene: 6. This CDR3 is built from 12 residues.

The chain links TRBV5-1 to TRBJ1-4, with D hard to call. V was shortened by 2 bases and J by 3 bases, with 11 bases between the two germline ends. The CDR3 has 15 residues. Germline V gene lookup returns CDR1 SGHRS and CDR2 YFSETQ. The CDR3 is CASSFLGSANEKLFF. The CDR3 region has the DNA TGCGCCAGCAGCTTCCTGGGGTCCGCTAATGAAAAACTGTTTTTT.

The genes are TRBV28 and TRBJ2-1; 8 nucleotides agree with TRBD2. The CDR3 totals 17 residues. Germline V gene sequence: CDR1 MDHEN, CDR2 SYDVKM. The junction had 11 bases not matched to a gene; V was cut back by 2 bases and J by 5 bases. CDR3 coding DNA: TGTGCCAGCAGTTTACGGCCCCGGGGGGGGGTTGACAATGAGCAGTTCTTC. Translated, it gives CASSLRPRGGVDNEQFF.

The chain recombines TRBV24-1 with TRBJ2-3, with 8 bases matching TRBD2. The CDR3 runs 16 residues. V gave up 3 bases and J gave up 2 bases; unmatched junction bases: 6. Per the germline V gene, CDR1 is KGHDR and CDR2 is SFDVKD. CDR3 protein: CATSDESGGNTDTQYF. The CDR3 bases are TGTGCCACCAGTGATGAGAGCGGGGGTAACACAGATACGCAGTATTTT.

CDR3 loop: CASSSWTGNTGELFF. CDR3 coding DNA: TGTGCCAGCAGCTCCTGGACAGGGAACACCGGGGAGCTGTTTTTT. The V and J genes are TRBV7-6 and TRBJ2-2, with 7 bases fitting TRBD1. Trimming at V came to 4 bases and at J to 1 base, leaving 3 bases not matched to a gene. The CDR3 is 15 residues long. Germline CDR1 and CDR2: SGHVS and FNYEAQ.

The chain has TRBV3-1 (or the pseudogene TRBV3-2) and TRBJ1-1, with 7 bases matching TRBD1. CDR3 size: 13 residues. V shed 1 base and J 8 bases; nucleotides not matched to a gene: 4. Germline lookup yields CDR1 LGHDT and CDR2 YNNKEL (reference sequence). The CDR3 DNA is TGTGCCAGCAGCCAAGCCAGGGGGACAGAAGCTTTCTTT. Residues: CASSQARGTEAFF.

The gene calls are TRBV5-5 and TRBJ2-5; 8 nucleotides line up with TRBD2. This CDR3 contains 16 residues. The V segment lost 0 bases and the J segment 9 bases; nucleotides outside the gene matches: 13. Looked up from germline, CDR1 is SGHKS and CDR2 is YYEKEE (reference sequence). For the CDR3, the DNA is TGTGCCAGCAGCTTGGGAGGGACTAGTGCTAGAGCGGCCCAGTACTTC. Protein: CASSLGGTSARAAQYF.

In this sample, this clone turned up a few times. This chain links TRBV11-3 with TRBJ2-3; the D is unclear. CDR1 is SGHNT and CDR2 is YENEEA in the germline V gene. The V end was cut by 2 bases, the J end by 7 bases, with 13 bases between. This CDR3 has 14 amino acids. The CDR3 loop reads CASSLNGDVYTQYF. CDR3 DNA sequence: TGTGCCAGCAGCTTAAATGGGGATGTGTATACGCAGTATTTT.

The chain couples TRBV5-6 to TRBJ2-1; the match to TRBD2 covers 11 bases. CDR1 is SGHDT and CDR2 is YYEEEE in the germline V gene. The CDR3 runs 16 residues. Trimming at V came to 4 bases and at J to 3 bases, leaving 6 bases not matched to a gene. CDR3 residues: CASSGGTSGYYNEQFF. The CDR3 DNA reads as TGTGCCAGCAGCGGGGGGACTAGCGGTTACTACAATGAGCAGTTCTTC.

V is TRBV15 and J is TRBJ1-2, with TRBD1 as a possible D gene (5 bases). V shed 4 bases and J shed 1 base, with 7 bases lying between them. CDR3 length equals 13 residues. Per germline, CDR1 LNHNV and CDR2 YYDKDF (reference sequence). The CDR3 DNA sequence: TGTGCCACCAGCAAGGACAATAACTATGGCTACACCTTC. This encodes CATSKDNNYGYTF.

The chain recombines TRBV5-4 with TRBJ2-5, with D possibly matching TRBD2 (5 bases). Trimming pared 4 bases from V and 5 bases from J, leaving 18 bases between. The CDR3 is 15 residues long. Germline CDR1 reads SGHNT; CDR2 reads YYREEE (reference sequence). This CDR3 reads CASSQETGVVETQYF. The CDR3 nucleotides are TGTGCCAGCAGCCAAGAAACCGGGGTGGTGGAGACCCAGTACTTC.

This clone was recorded once. The chain has TRBV27 and TRBJ1-5; D is uncertain. This CDR3 has 14 amino acids. The ends were cut back, 5 bases at V and 0 bases at J, with 8 bases in the middle. CDR1 is MNHEY and CDR2 is SMNVEV in the germline V gene (reference sequence). The CDR3 region has the DNA TGTGCCAGCAGTAGTCGGGATAGCAATCAGCCCCAGCATTTT. Its translation: CASSSRDSNQPQHF.

This clone was counted only a few times. CDR3: CASPTGFSGNTIYF. As DNA, the CDR3 is TGTGCCAGCCCCACGGGGTTCTCTGGAAACACCATATATTTT. The V gene is TRBV7-3, the J gene TRBJ1-3; D is undetermined. The germline V and J ends were trimmed by 8 bases and 0 bases, with 11 bases remaining between them. Germline CDR1 SGHTA, CDR2 FQGTGA. The CDR3 runs to 14 residues.